This T cell receptor (beta chain) was profiled in a study of cytomegalovirus exposure and HLA in healthy donors. Background on the study: Counted in an early data release were approximately 80 million unique TCRs from HLA-typed donors. Of all 400 or so donors who were genotyped, roughly 85% belonged to the Caucasian-associated ancestry cluster.

It was with 60 Vbeta and 13 Jbeta primers that the PCR ran. Measured with immunoSEQ multiplex PCR; TCRdb has only the in-frame clones, and not every one. Found here are roughly 140,000 clones, approximately 81% of them singletons; the top ten hold approximately 2.5%. Participants comprised healthy donors of bone marrow. Donors likely had unrecorded immune exposures despite being nominally healthy when sampled. The count of this clone is one. Deletions cut 0 bases from V and 2 bases from J, with 5 bases between. The CDR3 has 13 residues. Looked up from germline, CDR1 is GTSNPN and CDR2 is SVGIG (reference sequence).

What was sequenced was PBMCs. The TCR originated in a woman aged 18-29 years in good health and CMV-seronegative. The chain employs TRBV30 and TRBJ1-3; D is unclear. The CDR3 is CAWSVSAGNTIYF. The CDR3 nucleotides read TGTGCCTGGAGTGTATCTGCTGGAAACACCATATATTTT.